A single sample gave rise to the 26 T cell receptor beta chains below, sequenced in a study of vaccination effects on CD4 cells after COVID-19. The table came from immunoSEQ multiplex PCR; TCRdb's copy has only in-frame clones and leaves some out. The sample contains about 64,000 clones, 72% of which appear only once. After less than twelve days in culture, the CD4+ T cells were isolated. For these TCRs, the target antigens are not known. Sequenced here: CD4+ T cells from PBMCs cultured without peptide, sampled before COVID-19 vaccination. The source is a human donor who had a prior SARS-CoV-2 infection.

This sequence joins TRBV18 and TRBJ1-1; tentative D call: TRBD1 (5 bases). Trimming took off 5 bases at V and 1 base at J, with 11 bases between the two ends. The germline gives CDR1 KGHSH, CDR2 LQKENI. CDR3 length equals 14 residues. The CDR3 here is CASSEAQGNTEAFF. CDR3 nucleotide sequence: TGTGCCAGCTCAGAAGCGCAGGGGAACACTGAAGCTTTCTTT.

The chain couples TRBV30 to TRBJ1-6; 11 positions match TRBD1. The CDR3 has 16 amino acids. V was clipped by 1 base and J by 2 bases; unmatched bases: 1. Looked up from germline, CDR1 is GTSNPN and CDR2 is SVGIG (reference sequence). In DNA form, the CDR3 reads TGTGCCTGGAGTGGGGGACAGGGGGCCTATAATTCACCCCTCCACTTT. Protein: CAWSGGQGAYNSPLHF.

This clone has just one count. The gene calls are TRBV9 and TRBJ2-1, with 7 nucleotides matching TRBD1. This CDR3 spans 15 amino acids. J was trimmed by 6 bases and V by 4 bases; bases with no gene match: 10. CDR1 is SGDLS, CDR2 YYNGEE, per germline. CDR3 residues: CASSTQGVVSNEQFF. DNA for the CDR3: TGTGCCAGCAGCACCCAGGGGGTAGTTAGCAATGAGCAGTTCTTC.

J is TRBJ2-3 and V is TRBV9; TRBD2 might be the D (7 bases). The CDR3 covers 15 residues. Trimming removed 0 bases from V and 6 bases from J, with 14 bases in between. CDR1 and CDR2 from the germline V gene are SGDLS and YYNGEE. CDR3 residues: CASSVVGGGGDTQYF. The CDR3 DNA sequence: TGTGCCAGCAGCGTAGTTGGGGGGGGCGGGGATACGCAGTATTTT.

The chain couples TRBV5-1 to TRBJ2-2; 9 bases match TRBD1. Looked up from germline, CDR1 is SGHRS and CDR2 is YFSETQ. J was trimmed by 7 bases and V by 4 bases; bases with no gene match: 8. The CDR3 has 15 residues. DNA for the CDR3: TGCGCCAGCAGCCCGAGGACAGGGGACGGCGGGGAGCTGTTTTTT. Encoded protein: CASSPRTGDGGELFF.

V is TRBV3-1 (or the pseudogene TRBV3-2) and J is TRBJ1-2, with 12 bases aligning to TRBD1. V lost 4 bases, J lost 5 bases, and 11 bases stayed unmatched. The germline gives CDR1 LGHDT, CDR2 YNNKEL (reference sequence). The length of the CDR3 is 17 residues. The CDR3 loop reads CASSPRNPGQGAYGYTF. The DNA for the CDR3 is TGTGCCAGCAGCCCACGAAATCCGGGACAGGGGGCGTATGGCTACACCTTC.

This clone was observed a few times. In DNA form, the CDR3 reads TGTGCCAGCGCCCTGGGAGCGGTGGGCTACGAGCAGTACTTC. As protein: CASALGAVGYEQYF. The V call is TRBV7-9, the J call TRBJ2-7, with TRBD2 as a possible D gene (5 bases). The V and J ends lost 8 bases and 3 bases respectively, with 17 bases between them. The V gene's germline CDR1 is SEHNR and CDR2 FQNEAQ (reference sequence). CDR3 length: 14 residues.

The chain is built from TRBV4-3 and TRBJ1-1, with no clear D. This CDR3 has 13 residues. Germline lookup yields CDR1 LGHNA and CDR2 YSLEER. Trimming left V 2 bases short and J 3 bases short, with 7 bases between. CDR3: CASSQTLYTEAFF. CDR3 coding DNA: TGCGCCAGCAGCCAAACGTTGTACACTGAAGCTTTCTTT.

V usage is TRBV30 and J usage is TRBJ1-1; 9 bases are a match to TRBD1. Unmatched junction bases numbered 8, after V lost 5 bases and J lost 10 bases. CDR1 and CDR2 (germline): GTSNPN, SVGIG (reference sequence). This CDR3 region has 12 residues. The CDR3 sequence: CAWGGLTGGAFF. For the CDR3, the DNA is TGTGCCTGGGGGGGACTGACAGGGGGAGCTTTCTTT.

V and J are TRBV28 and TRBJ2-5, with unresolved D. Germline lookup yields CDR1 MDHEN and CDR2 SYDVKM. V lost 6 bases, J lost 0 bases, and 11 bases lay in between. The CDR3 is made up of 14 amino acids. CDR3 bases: TGTGCCAGCAGGCTAAGACGGGACCAAGAGACCCAGTACTTC. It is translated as CASRLRRDQETQYF.

CDR3 loop: CASSSTGTGRDEQFF. For the CDR3, the DNA is TGTGCCAGCAGCTCCACCGGGACAGGGAGGGATGAGCAGTTCTTC. This rearrangement joins TRBV7-9 to TRBJ2-1; 9 bases align to TRBD1. Germline CDR1 SEHNR, CDR2 FQNEAQ (reference sequence). Germline trimming cut 4 bases from V and 8 bases from J; bases unmatched to any gene: 9. The CDR3 length is 15 residues. Complete variable domain (other parts from reference TRBV7-9 and TRBJ2-1): DTGVSQNPRHKITKRGQNVTFRCDPISEHNRLYWYRQTLGQGPEFLTYFQNEAQLEKSRLLSDRFSAERPKGSFSTLEIQRTEQGDSAMYLCASSSTGTGRDEQFFGPGTRLTVL.

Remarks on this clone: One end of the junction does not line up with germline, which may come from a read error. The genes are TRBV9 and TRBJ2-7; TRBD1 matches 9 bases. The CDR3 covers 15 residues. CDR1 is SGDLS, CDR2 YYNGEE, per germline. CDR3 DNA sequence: TGTGCCAGCAGCCCGAGGGGGACAGGGTCCTCCGAGCAGTACTTC. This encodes CASSPRGTGSSEQYF.

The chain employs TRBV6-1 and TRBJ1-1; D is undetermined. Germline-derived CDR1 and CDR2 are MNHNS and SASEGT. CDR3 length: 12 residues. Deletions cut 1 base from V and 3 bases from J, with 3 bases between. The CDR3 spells CASSEDYTEAFF. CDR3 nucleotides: TGTGCCAGCAGTGAAGACTACACTGAAGCTTTCTTT.

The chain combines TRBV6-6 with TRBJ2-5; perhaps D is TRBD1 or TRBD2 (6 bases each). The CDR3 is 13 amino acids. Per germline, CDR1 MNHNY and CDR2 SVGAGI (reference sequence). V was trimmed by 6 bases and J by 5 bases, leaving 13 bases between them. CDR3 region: CASSGSGAETQYF. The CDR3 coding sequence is TGTGCCAGCAGCGGATCGGGGGCGGAGACCCAGTACTTC.

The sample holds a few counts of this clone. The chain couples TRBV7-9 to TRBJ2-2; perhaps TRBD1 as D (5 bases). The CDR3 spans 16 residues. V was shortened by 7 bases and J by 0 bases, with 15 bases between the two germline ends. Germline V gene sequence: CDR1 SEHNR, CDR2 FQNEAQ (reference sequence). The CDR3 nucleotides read TGTGCCAGCACCCCCTGGGGCAGTCCGAACACCGGGGAGCTGTTTTTT. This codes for CASTPWGSPNTGELFF.

The CDR3 reads CAISDGGAYFNEQFF. In DNA form, the CDR3 reads TGTGCCATCAGTGACGGGGGGGCTTACTTCAATGAGCAGTTCTTC. The chain employs TRBV10-3 and TRBJ2-1; 8 bases match TRBD2. CDR3 length equals 15 residues. CDR1 is ENHRY, CDR2 SYGVKD, per germline. J lost 6 bases, V lost 3 bases, and 7 bases had no gene match.

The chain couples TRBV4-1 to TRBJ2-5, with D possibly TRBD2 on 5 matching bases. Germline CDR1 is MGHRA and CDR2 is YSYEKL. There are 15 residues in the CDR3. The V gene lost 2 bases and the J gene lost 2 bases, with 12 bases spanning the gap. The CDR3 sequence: CASSQLGLIQETQYF. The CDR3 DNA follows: TGCGCCAGCAGCCAACTAGGACTGATACAAGAGACCCAGTACTTC.

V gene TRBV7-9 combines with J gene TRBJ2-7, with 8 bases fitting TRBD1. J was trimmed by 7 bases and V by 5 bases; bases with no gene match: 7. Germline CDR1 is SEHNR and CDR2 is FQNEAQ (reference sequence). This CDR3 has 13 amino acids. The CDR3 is CASSRGQGGEQYF. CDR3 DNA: TGTGCCAGCAGCCGCGGACAGGGTGGGGAGCAGTACTTC. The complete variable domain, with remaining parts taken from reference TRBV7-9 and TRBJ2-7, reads DTGVSQNPRHKITKRGQNVTFRCDPISEHNRLYWYRQTLGQGPEFLTYFQNEAQLEKSRLLSDRFSAERPKGSFSTLEIQRTEQGDSAMYLCASSRGQGGEQYFGPGTRLTVT.

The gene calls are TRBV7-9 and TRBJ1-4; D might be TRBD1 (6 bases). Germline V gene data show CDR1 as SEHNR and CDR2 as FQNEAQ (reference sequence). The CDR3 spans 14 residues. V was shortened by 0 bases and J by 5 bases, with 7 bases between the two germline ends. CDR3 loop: CASSLAGTNEKLFF. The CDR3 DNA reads TGTGCCAGCAGCTTAGCCGGGACAAATGAAAAACTGTTTTTT.

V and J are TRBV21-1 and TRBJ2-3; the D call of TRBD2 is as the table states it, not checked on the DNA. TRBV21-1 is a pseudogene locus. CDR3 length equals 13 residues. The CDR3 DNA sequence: TGTGCCAGCGGACTAGTGAGCACAGATACGCAGTATTTT. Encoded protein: CASGLVSTDTQYF.

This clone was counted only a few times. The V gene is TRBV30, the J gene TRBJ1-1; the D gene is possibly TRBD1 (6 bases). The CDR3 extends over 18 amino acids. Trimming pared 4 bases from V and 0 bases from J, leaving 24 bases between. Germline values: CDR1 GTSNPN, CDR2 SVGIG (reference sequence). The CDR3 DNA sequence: TGTGCCTGGACCCCCACTCGACAGGTTGGGATGGTGAACACTGAAGCTTTCTTT. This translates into CAWTPTRQVGMVNTEAFF.

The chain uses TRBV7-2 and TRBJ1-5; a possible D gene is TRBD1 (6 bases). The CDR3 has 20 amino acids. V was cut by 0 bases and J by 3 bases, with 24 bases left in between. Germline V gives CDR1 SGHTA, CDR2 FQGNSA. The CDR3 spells CASSLAPTSPQGRSNQPQHF. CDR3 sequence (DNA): TGTGCCAGCAGCTTAGCGCCGACAAGCCCGCAGGGGCGCTCCAATCAGCCCCAGCATTTT.

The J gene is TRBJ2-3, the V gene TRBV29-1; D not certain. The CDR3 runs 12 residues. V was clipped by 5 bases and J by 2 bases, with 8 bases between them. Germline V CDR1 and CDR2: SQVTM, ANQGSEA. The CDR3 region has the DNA TGCAGCGTTAGACACCCCACAGATACGCAGTATTTT. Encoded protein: CSVRHPTDTQYF.

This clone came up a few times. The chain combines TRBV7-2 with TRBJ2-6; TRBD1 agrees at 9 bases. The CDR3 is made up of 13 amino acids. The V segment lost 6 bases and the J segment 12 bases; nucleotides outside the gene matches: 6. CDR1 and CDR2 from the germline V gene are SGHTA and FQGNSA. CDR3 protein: CASRVRQGVVLTF. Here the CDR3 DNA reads TGTGCCAGCAGGGTGAGACAGGGGGTCGTCCTGACTTTC.

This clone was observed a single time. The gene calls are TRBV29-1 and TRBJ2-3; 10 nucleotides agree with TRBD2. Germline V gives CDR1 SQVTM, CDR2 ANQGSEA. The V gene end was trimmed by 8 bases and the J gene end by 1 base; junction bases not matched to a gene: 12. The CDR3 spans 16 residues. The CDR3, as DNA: TGCAGCTACACCCCTGGACTAGCGGCGGGCACAGATACGCAGTATTTT. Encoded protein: CSYTPGLAAGTDTQYF.

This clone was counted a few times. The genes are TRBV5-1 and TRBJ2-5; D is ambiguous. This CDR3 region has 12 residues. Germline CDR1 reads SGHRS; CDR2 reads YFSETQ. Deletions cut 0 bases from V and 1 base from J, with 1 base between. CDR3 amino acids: CASSLGQETQYF. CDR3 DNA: TGCGCCAGCAGCTTGGGCCAAGAGACCCAGTACTTC.